The clone carrying this TCR beta chain came up many times. The antigen remains undetermined. This record comes from a study of T cell responses to AZD1222 COVID-19 vaccine. The CDR3 spans 13 residues. CDR1 is SNHLY, CDR2 FYNNEI, per germline. Trimming removed 7 bases at V and 0 bases at J, with 6 bases between. Clones were sequenced by immunoSEQ multiplex PCR, and TCRdb holds only the in-frame ones, with some missing. The sample includes about 130,000 clones, more than 85% of them seen just once. Study conclusions and caveats: A mostly white British donor set with more females was recruited, and clonal diversity was possibly underestimated.

The rearrangement links TRBV2 to TRBJ2-2; D call uncertain. The sequencing used peripheral blood, collected on day 0 of AZD1222 vaccination. This sequence originates from an adult in good health. The CDR3, as DNA: TGTGCCAGCATCAGCACGAACACCGGGGAGCTGTTTTTT. This translates into CASISTNTGELFF.